This TCR beta chain is drawn from a study of glioma-infiltrating T cells after dendritic cell vaccination. Broader study findings: Complete blood and tumor specimen sets were limited to few patients.

Described time point: after dendritic cell vaccination, including at tumor progression/relapse. Generated by immunoSEQ multiplex PCR, the TCRdb table keeps only in-frame clones and is missing some. The table includes some 10,000 clones, roughly four fifths detected once. Details on this clone: Antigen: not known.

Trimming took off 6 bases at V and 3 bases at J, with 12 bases between the two ends. The CDR3 is made up of 13 amino acids. Per the germline V gene, CDR1 is SGHTA and CDR2 is FQGNSA. This chain joins TRBV7-2 and TRBJ2-7; D is perhaps TRBD2 (5 bases). The clonotype was recovered from a human donor with glioblastoma. The source was blood, collected after dendritic cell vaccination. This chain's CDR3 is CASRQAANYEQYF. The CDR3 DNA follows: TGTGCCAGCAGACAAGCGGCTAACTACGAGCAGTACTTC. The full variable domain, completed using reference TRBV7-2 and TRBJ2-7, is GAGVSQSPSNKVTEKGKDVELRCDPISGHTALYWYRQSLGQGLEFLIYFQGNSAPDKSGLPSDRFSAERTGGSVSTLTIQRTQQEDSAVYLCASRQAANYEQYFGPGTRLTVT.